This T cell receptor (beta chain) was obtained from a study of T cell responses to AZD1222 COVID-19 vaccine. The study's findings and limits: Mapped onto spike, vaccine-associated CD4 TCRs spanned it and were dominant at 160-218 and 743-854. With two AZD1222 doses given, Spike-specific TCR breadth and depth both rose. Repertoire collection took place solely once the T cell response had peaked.

The protocol was immunoSEQ multiplex PCR, while the TCRdb copy is restricted to in-frame clones and leaves out a portion. The top ten hold 7.5% to 10% of the sample, which has about 190,000 clones, around 93% seen once. The CDR3 is 13 amino acids. CDR1 and CDR2 from the germline V gene are MNHEY and SVGAGI. V gave up 9 bases and J gave up 10 bases, with 18 bases separating them. Note on this clone: As yet, its antigen is unknown.

The V gene is TRBV6-5, the J gene TRBJ1-4; maybe TRBD1 (6 bases). The sequence was obtained from an adult in good health. This specimen consisted of peripheral blood, obtained on day 0 of AZD1222 vaccination. The CDR3 here is CASRRTVDGKLFF. In DNA, the CDR3 is TGTGCCAGTCGGAGGACAGTTGATGGAAAACTGTTTTTT.